This section outlines one T cell receptor beta chain sequence together with its context. What it binds is unknown. Germline V gene sequence: CDR1 KGHSH, CDR2 LQKENI. V lost 1 base to trimming and J lost 0 bases, with 14 bases between them. The CDR3 has 17 residues. The data stem from a study of cytomegalovirus exposure and HLA in healthy donors. Whole-study results and caveats: Specific recognition of CMV antigens was confirmed in vitro for three chains (all CMV-associated). Follow-up analysis later connected one missense variant in DCLRE1C with trimming of TCR beta V- and J-genes.

It was with 60 Vbeta and 13 Jbeta primers that the PCR ran. Profiling relied on immunoSEQ multiplex PCR, and the TCRdb table lists in-frame clones only, not all of them. The sample yields tens of thousands of clones, of which the top ten take up approximately 16%. The material sequenced was PBMCs. This clonotype was sampled from a male donor in good health and CMV-seropositive. J is TRBJ2-3 and V is TRBV18; maybe TRBD2 (6 bases). CDR3 in amino acids: CASSPRRDSSSTDTQYF. The CDR3 nucleotides read TGTGCCAGCTCACCACGCCGGGACTCCTCTAGCACAGATACGCAGTATTTT.